What follows describes a single T cell receptor (beta chain). The sample originates from a study of T-cell memory formation after mild COVID-19. V lost 0 bases to trimming and J lost 6 bases, with 7 bases between them. The germline gives CDR1 WSHSY, CDR2 SAAADI. The CDR3 sequence is 13 residues long. TCRdb processed the 5' RACE reads anew with MiXCR; each CDR3 protein has one entry. The sample comprises about 360,000 distinct CDR3 sequences, about an eighth of which are singletons, and roughly a fifth rests with the top ten. Sequences were obtained from PBMCs or a T cell subset sorted from them (not recorded which). The rearrangement links TRBV10-2 to TRBJ2-3; D remains ambiguous. The clonotype originates from a man aged 18 to 30 who had mild COVID-19 (a few samples of this study predate the infection). Cell type and time point are not known. CDR3 loop: CASSESGWDTQYF. The CDR3 bases are TGCGCCAGCAGTGAGTCTGGGTGGGATACGCAGTATTTT.